This T cell receptor (beta chain) was retrieved from a study of metastatic and nonmetastatic thyroid tumors. TCRdb re-analyzed the PCR reads through MiXCR. The data hold over 10,000 clones, with around 30% observed a single time. Each patient went into thyroid surgery without having received any treatment. The germline gives CDR1 SGHTA, CDR2 FQGNSA. CDR3 length: 14 residues. Comment on this clone: An end of the junction differs from the germline gene, which may be a read error.

The clonotype comes from a female donor with papillary thyroid cancer or a benign thyroid nodule (not recorded which). Some clones in this sample may be carry-over from other donors' samples. The rearrangement joins TRBV7-2 to TRBJ1-5; 9 positions agree with TRBD1. The sample consisted of tumor tissue. CDR3 loop: CDSRYTGGAKPQHF. In DNA, the CDR3 is TGTGACAGCAGATATACAGGGGGCGCTAAGCCCCAGCATTTT.